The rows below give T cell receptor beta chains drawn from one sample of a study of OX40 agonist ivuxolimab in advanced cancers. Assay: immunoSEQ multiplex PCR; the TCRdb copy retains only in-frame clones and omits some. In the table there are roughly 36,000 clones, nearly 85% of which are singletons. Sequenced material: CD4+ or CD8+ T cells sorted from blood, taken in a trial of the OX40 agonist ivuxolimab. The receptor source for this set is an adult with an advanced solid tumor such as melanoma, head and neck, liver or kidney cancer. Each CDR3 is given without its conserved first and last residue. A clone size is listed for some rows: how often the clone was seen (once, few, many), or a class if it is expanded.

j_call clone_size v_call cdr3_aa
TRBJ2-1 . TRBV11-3 ASSDHNEQF
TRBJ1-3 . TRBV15 ATSRVGGSGNTIY
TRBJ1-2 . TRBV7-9 ASSLMGQSNYGYT
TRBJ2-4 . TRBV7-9 ASSSGQGRSAKNIQY
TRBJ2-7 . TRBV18 ASSPRTSGSSYEQY
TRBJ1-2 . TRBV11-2 ASSSGPLSPNYGYT
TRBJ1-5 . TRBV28 ASLKGDSPQH
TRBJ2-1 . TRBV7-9 ASSRDRGRNEQF
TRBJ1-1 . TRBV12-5 ASGLGNTEAF
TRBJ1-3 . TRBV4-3 ASTTGSSGNTIY
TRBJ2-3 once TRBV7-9 ASSFHTDTQY
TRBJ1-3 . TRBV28 ASSSRVLRNTIY
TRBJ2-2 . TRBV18 ASSPSGGANTGELF
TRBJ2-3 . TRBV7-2 ASRGANTDTQY
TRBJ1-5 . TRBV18 ASSPGQVGDQPQH
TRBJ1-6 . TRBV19 ASQTAAGNSPLH
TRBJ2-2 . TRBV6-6 ASSYDPGANTGELF
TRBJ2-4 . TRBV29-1 SGGTSGREMSAKNIQY
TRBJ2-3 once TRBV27 ASSFRGTDTDTQY
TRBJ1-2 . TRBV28 ASSPDSGSLHYGYT
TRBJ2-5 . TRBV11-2 ASRGVGLGVETQY
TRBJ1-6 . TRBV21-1 ASSKGSRRAGELLH
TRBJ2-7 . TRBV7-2 ASSPRTGTYEQY
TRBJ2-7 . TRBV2 ASSEDRDTYEQY
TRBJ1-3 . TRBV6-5 ASSYEGTSGNTIY
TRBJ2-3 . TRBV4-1 ASSQYSGGFTDTQY
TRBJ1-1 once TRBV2 ASSPVVPNTEAF
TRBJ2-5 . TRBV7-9 ASSPSRGGARQETQY
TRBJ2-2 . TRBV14 ASRQGAAGELF
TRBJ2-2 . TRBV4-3 ASSLLAETNTGELF
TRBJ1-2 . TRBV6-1 AIVRQGYGYT
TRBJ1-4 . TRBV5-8 ASSPGGGSNEKLF
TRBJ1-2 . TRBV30 AWSVGTDVYGYT
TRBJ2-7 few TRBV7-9 ASRYSGGHSYEQY
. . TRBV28 ASSLGTGEYEQY
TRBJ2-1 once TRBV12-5 ASGWGVRDSYNEQF
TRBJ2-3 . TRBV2 ASSARGGTDTQY
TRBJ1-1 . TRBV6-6 ASTLDAGGAF
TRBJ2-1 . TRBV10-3 AISEDREQF
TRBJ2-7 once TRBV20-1 SALQSYEQY
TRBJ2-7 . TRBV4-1 ASSQDRGSNEAQY
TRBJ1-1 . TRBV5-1 ASSLGSTGDTF
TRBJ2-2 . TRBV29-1 SVEGPGELF
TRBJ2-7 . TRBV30 AWSFPGLAGTEQY
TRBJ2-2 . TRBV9 ASSGNSPNTGELF
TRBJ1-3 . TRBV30 AWSEGRFSGNTIY
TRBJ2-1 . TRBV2 ASSMGSSYNEQF
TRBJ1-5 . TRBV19 AGGQGAGNQPQH
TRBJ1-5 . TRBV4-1 ASSQISRTGLRQPQH
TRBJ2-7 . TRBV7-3 ASSPGGFGYEQY
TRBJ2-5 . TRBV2 ASRTGQAKETQY
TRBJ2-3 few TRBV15 ATSRRYSADTQY